One T cell receptor beta chain is described in this entry. The record originates from a study of shared clonotypes between healthy human individuals. Only in-frame clones appear in the TCRdb table, and some are missing; sequencing was by immunoSEQ multiplex PCR. This sample has 900,000 to 1,200,000 clones, with around three quarters found just once. Germline assignment: CDR1 SGHNT and CDR2 YYREEE (reference sequence). The CDR3 totals 14 residues. Trimming pared 4 bases from V and 5 bases from J, leaving 15 bases between. Sequencing was performed on memory CD4+ T cells from PBMCs. The subset here: CD45RA-negative fraction. This TCR was recovered from a man between 18 and 35 years old in good health. Some clones in this sample may be carry-over from other donors' samples. The rearrangement links TRBV5-4 to TRBJ2-5; the D call may be TRBD1 or TRBD2 (6 bases each). CDR3: CASSRGGGGETQYF. The CDR3 nucleotides are TGTGCCAGCAGCCGAGGAGGGGGAGGCGAGACCCAGTACTTC.